This T cell receptor beta chain was recovered during a study of human thymus T cells (dated by TCRdb to the early 2020s). With respect to the entire study: TCR alpha and beta repertoires from fewer than ten infant thymus samples and a few related peripheral blood samples were characterized in the study. The infant donors were roughly 7 to 244 days old, and the cohort included six or seven males and a couple of females.

Study-wide conclusions, independent of this receptor: Highly overlapping thymic TCR repertoires among unrelated individuals were reported in the related research. V and J gene segment usage appeared biased in both thymic and peripheral blood repertoires. On average, thymus samples yielded 810,000 or so unique TCRB clonotypes, whereas blood samples yielded about 84,000.

Thymus tissue was collected as surgical resects that were removed during corrective cardiac surgery. Donors were immunologically healthy infants undergoing open corrective cardiac surgery for congenital heart defects in Finland. After being mechanically released from the tissue, thymocytes were kept at -70 degrees C in pellets of roughly 9.5-31 million cells. Genomic DNA was extracted from frozen cell pellets with a QIAsymphony instrument. With regard to this clone: There is no known antigen for this receptor. No much larger clonotype is one base removed from it; base qualities were not supplied.

According to the germline V gene, CDR1 reads WSHSY and CDR2 reads SAAADI. From cysteine to phenylalanine, the CDR3 is 14 amino acids long. Of the read, only the CDR3 DNA is kept; its 42 bases are in frame from base 1. V and J are trimmed by 3 bases and 5 bases, and the gene matches miss 7 bases of the junction. Using the immunoSEQ multiplex PCR assay, the TCRB and TCRAD loci were amplified from a standardized quantity of quality-controlled genomic DNA. Amplicons spanned the V(D)J region at a length sufficient to cover the CDR3 and identify V and J genes. The amplicons were sequenced on an Illumina platform via the commercial immunoSEQ service. In the original analysis: Primer bias and sequencing errors were corrected as previously described, and TCRAD and TCRB were defined on the basis of the IMGT database. Analysis of the repertoires was done with immunoSEQ Analyzer 3.0 and VDJTools and included basic statistics, V/J segment usage, diversity estimates, rarefaction and pairwise overlap. Chao1, ChaoE, Efron-Thisted, Shannon and inverse Simpson indices were used to estimate diversity, which was also estimated on datasets down-sampled to the smallest sample. Repertoire overlap used strict matching of CDR3 nucleotide sequence, V gene and J gene, with Jaccard-based multidimensional scaling clustering. In TCRdb, the immuneACCESS table is reduced to in-frame sequences with V and J assigned. These tables do not hold every clone; where another copy was compared, an unresolved V gene accounts for under half, and the others remain unexplained. V, J and clone size are those of that table, while D and trimming were read from the DNA. A total of about 78,000 clones appear in this sample, nearly 98% of them only once. The biggest ten clones account for roughly 0.03% of the sample.

The sample taken for sequencing was thymus tissue. The sequence joins TRBV10-2 to TRBJ2-7, with 7 bases in between that match TRBD2. The receptor's source is a boy in the first two years of life with a congenital heart defect but otherwise immunologically healthy. The CDR3 reads as follows: CASSEYGRSNEQYF. The sequenced DNA: TGCGCCAGCAGTGAATACGGGAGGTCCAACGAGCAGTACTTC.